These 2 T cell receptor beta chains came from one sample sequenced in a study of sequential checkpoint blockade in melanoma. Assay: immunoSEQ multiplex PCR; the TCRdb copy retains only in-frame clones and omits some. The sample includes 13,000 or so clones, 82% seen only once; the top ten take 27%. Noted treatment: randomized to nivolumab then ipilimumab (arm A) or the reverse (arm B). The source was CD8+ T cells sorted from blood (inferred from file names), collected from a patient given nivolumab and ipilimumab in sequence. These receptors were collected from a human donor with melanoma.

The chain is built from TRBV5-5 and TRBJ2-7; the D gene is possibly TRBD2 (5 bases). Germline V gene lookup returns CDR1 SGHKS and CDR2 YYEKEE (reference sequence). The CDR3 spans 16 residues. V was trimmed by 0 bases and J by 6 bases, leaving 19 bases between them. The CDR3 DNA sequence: TGTGCCAGCAGCTTGGCAGAAGAGGGTGGTACTTTCGAGCAGTACTTC. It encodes CASSLAEEGGTFEQYF.

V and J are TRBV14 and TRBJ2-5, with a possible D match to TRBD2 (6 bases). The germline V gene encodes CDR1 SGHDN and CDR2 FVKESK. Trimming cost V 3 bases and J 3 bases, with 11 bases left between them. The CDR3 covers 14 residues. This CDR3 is CASSHRTTKETQYF. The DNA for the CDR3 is TGTGCCAGCAGCCACAGGACTACGAAAGAGACCCAGTACTTC.